The T cell receptor beta chain under discussion was sequenced for a study of identical twins. Study results and caveats: Out-of-frame TCR alpha sharing observed in monozygotic twins exceeded model estimates. The abundant beta clonotypes from cord blood had fewer insertions, and memory repertoires had none of this. These conclusions were based on statistical analysis (cross-sectional, not following the same donors).

CDR1 is LGHNT, CDR2 FRNRAP, per germline. V was pared by 2 bases and J by 4 bases, with 7 bases between. The CDR3 covers 13 residues. To note about this clonotype: Its antigen is unknown.

MiXCR was run by TCRdb on the 5' RACE reads, yielding one entry per CDR3 protein. The table lists 550,000 to 700,000 distinct CDR3 sequences, 9.6% of them singletons, with approximately 3.2% in the top ten. The same data also contributed to another study, on yellow fever vaccine responses in identical twins. That source notes: Vaccine-induced T cell responses in twins were reportedly observed to appear partly convergent, partly personalized.

The chain is built from TRBV12-5 and TRBJ2-3; no reliable D call. Sequenced material: PBMCs. The TCR was taken from a woman aged 18-29 years in good health. CDR3 in amino acids: CASGLYQADTQYF. The DNA of the CDR3 is TGTGCTAGTGGTTTGTATCAGGCAGATACGCAGTATTTT.